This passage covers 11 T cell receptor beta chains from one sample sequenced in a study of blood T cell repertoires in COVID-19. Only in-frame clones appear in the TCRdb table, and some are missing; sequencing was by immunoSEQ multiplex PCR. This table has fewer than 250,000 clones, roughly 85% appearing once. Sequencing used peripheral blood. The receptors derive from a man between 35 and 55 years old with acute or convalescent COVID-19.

The CDR3 loop is CASSPVPGTGLKAFF. CDR3 bases: TGTGCCAGCAGTCCCGTCCCCGGGACAGGGCTGAAAGCTTTCTTT. The chain employs TRBV6-5 and TRBJ1-1, with TRBD1 matching over 9 bases. Germline CDR1 is MNHEY and CDR2 is SVGAGI. The CDR3 is made up of 15 amino acids. Trimming cost V 5 bases and J 9 bases; bases outside gene matches: 13.

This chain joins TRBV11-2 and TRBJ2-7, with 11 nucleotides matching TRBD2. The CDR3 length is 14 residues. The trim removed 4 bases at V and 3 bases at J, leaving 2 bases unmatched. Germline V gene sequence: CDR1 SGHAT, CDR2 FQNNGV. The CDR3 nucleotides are TGTGCCAGCAGCTCCCTAGCGGGGGGCTACGAGCAGTACTTC. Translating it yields CASSSLAGGYEQYF. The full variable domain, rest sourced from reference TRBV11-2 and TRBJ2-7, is EAGVAQSPRYKIIEKRQSVAFWCNPISGHATLYWYQQILGQGPKLLIQFQNNGVVDDSQLPKDRFSAERLKGVDSTLKIQPAKLEDSAVYLCASSSLAGGYEQYFGPGTRLTVT.

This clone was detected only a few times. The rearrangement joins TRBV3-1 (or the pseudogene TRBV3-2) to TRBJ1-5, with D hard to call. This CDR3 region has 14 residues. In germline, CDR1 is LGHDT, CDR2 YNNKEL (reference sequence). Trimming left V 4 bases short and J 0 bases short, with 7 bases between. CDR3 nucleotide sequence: TGTGCCAGCAGCCGACTGAATAGCAATCAGCCCCAGCATTTT. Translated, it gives CASSRLNSNQPQHF.

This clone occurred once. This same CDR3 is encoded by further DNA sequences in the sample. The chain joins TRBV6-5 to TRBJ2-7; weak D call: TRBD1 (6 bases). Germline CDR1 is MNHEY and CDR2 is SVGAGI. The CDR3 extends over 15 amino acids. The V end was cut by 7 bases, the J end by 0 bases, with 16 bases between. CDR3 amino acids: CASNAGRGSSYEQYF. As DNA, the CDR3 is TGTGCCAGCAACGCGGGCAGGGGCAGCTCCTACGAGCAGTACTTC.

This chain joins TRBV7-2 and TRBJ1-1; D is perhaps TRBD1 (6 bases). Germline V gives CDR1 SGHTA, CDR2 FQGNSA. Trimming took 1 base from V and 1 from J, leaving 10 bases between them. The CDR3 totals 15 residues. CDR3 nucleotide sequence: TGTGCCAGCAGCTTAGTAGGGACACAGAACACTGAAGCTTTCTTT. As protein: CASSLVGTQNTEAFF.

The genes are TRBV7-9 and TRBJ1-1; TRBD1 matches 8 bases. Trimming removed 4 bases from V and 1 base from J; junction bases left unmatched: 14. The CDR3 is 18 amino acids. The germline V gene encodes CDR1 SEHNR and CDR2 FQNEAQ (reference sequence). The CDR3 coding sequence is TGTGCCAGCAGCTACACTAGACAGGGGATCCTGACGAACACTGAAGCTTTCTTT. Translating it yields CASSYTRQGILTNTEAFF.

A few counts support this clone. CDR3: CASGQDGTGNHGYTF. The CDR3 bases are TGTGCTAGTGGCCAAGACGGGACAGGTAATCATGGCTACACCTTC. V gene TRBV12-5 combines with J gene TRBJ1-2, with 8 bases aligning to TRBD1. The CDR3 consists of 15 residues. The V segment lost 6 bases and the J segment 6 bases; nucleotides outside the gene matches: 12. Per germline, CDR1 LGHNT and CDR2 FRNRAP. The entire variable domain, with the rest obtained from reference TRBV12-5 and TRBJ1-2, is as follows: DARVTQTPRHKVTEMGQEVTMRCQPILGHNTVFWYRQTMMQGLELLAYFRNRAPLDDSGMPKDRFSAEMPDATLATLKIQPSEPRDSAVYFCASGQDGTGNHGYTFGSGTRLTVV.

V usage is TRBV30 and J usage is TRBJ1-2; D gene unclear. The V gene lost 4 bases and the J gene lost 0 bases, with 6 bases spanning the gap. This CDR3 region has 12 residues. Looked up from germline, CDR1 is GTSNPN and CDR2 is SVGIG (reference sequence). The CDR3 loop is CAWTDPNYGYTF. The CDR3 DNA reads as TGTGCCTGGACAGATCCTAACTATGGCTACACCTTC.

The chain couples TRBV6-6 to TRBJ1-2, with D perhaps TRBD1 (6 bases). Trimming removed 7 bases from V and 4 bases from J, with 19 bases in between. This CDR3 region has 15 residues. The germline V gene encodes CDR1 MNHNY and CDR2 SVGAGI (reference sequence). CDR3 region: CASTVIQGVGYGYTF. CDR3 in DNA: TGTGCCAGCACCGTTATACAGGGAGTAGGCTATGGCTACACCTTC.

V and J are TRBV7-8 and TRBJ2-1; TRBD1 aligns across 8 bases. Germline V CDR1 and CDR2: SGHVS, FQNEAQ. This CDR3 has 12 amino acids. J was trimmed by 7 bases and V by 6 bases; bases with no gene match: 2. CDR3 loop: CASRTGGNEQFF. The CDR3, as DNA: TGTGCCAGCAGAACAGGGGGGAATGAGCAGTTCTTC.

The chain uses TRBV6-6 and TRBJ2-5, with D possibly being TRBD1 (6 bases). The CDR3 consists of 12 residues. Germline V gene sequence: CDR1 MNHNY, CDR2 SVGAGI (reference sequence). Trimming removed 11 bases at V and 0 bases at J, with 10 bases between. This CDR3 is CACKGDQETQYF. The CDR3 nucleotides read TGTGCCTGCAAGGGGGACCAAGAGACCCAGTACTTC.